This T cell receptor beta chain was recovered during a study of cytomegalovirus exposure and HLA in healthy donors. Whole-study results and caveats: It was assumed in the presence/absence analyses that sequencing depth was roughly uniform across donors. Later, an analysis found that common viral pathogens appeared to be linked with several of the most significant clusters.

This clone was seen a few times. Its antigen remains unknown. Germline V lookup: CDR1 LNHDA, CDR2 SQIVND (reference sequence). J was trimmed by 11 bases and V by 4 bases; bases with no gene match: 13. The CDR3 spans 14 residues. PCR primers comprised 60 Vbeta and 13 Jbeta primers. Assay: immunoSEQ multiplex PCR; the TCRdb copy retains only in-frame clones and omits some. In the table there are approximately 100,000 clones, roughly a tenth of which are singletons. The sequencing sample was made of PBMCs. This sequence was found in a middle-aged man in good health and CMV-seropositive. This chain joins TRBV19 and TRBJ1-1; 7 bases match TRBD1. CDR3 coding DNA: TGTGCCAGTAGTACACCCGGGAAGGGGGCGGGGGCTTTCTTT. It specifies CASSTPGKGAGAFF.